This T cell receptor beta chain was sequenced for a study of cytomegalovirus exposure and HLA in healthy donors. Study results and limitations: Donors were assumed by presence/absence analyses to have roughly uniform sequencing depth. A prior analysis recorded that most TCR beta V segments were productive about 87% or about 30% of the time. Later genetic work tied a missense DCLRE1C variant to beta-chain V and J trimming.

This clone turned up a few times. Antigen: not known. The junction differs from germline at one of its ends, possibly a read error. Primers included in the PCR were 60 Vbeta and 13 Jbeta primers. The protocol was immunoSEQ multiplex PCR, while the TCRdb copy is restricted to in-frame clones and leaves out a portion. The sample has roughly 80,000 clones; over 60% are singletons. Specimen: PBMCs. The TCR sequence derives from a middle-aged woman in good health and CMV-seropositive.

CDR3 nucleotide sequence: TGTGCCAGCAGTGTAAGGGGCCTCACTGAAGCTTTGTTT. This gives the protein CASSVRGLTEALF. This chain uses TRBV25-1 with TRBJ1-1, with TRBD1 as a possible D gene (5 bases). Germline CDR1 and CDR2: MGHDK and SYGVNS. This CDR3 region has 13 residues.